What follows are 4 T cell receptor beta chains derived from one specimen sequenced in a study of OX40 agonist ivuxolimab in advanced cancers. Assay: immunoSEQ multiplex PCR; the TCRdb copy retains only in-frame clones and omits some. The sample has tens of thousands of clones; 75% to 95% are singletons. The sample consisted of CD4+ or CD8+ T cells sorted from blood, taken in a trial of the OX40 agonist ivuxolimab. The receptor set was obtained from an adult with an advanced solid tumor such as melanoma, head and neck, liver or kidney cancer.

V is TRBV9 and J is TRBJ2-1, with TRBD2 matching over 8 bases. Germline values: CDR1 SGDLS, CDR2 YYNGEE. The CDR3 is 17 amino acids. Trimming took 1 base from V and 8 from J; bases not matched to a gene: 14. Written as DNA, the CDR3 is TGTGCCAGCAGCGTACTTAGCGGGAAAGGATCCACAGATGAGCAGTTCTTC. Translating it yields CASSVLSGKGSTDEQFF.

The chain has TRBV9 and TRBJ2-7; 9 bases are a match to TRBD2. This CDR3 is built from 15 residues. Germline V CDR1 and CDR2: SGDLS, YYNGEE. J gave up 0 bases and V 2 bases, and 3 bases lay outside the gene matches. For the CDR3, the DNA is TGTGCCAGCAGCGTGAGCGGGGGGTCCTCCTACGAGCAGTACTTC. Translating gives CASSVSGGSSYEQYF.

The chain links TRBV7-9 to TRBJ2-2; D call uncertain. This CDR3 contains 14 residues. The germline gives CDR1 SEHNR, CDR2 FQNEAQ (reference sequence). V was trimmed by 5 bases and J by 0 bases, leaving 7 bases between them. Written as DNA, the CDR3 is TGTGCCAGCAGCCTGGTGACGAACACCGGGGAGCTGTTTTTT. Translation gives CASSLVTNTGELFF.

V gene TRBV29-1 combines with J gene TRBJ2-7; perhaps TRBD2 as D (5 bases). Germline lookup yields CDR1 SQVTM and CDR2 ANQGSEA. The CDR3 runs 12 residues. V lost 6 bases and J lost 5, with 14 bases in between. The CDR3 sequence: CSVNRGLDEQYF. DNA for the CDR3: TGCAGCGTCAACCGGGGTCTCGACGAGCAGTACTTC.